The 23 T cell receptor beta chains listed next were all sequenced from one sample in a study of Ad26.COV2.S vaccination and SARS-CoV-2 variants (dated by TCRdb to the early 2020s). To prepare the library, the immunoSEQ multiplex PCR assay was applied. Entries here come from immuneACCESS through TCRdb and include only in-frame sequences with V and J called. Some clones fail to appear in such tables; in the studies checked, an unresolved V gene covers under half of the shortfall, and the cause of the remainder is unknown. Recorded for this sample are 97,000 or so clones; about three quarters of them occurred a single time. The ten largest clonotypes hold approximately 15% of the sample. The sample's time point label is to be understood as: individuals recovered from natural SARS-CoV-2 infection. Sample: peripheral blood, taken after recovery from COVID-19. All receptors come from a human donor who had recovered from COVID-19.

This chain links TRBV6-2 or TRBV6-3 with TRBJ2-1; D tentatively reads TRBD1 or TRBD2 (5 bases each). The germline gives CDR1 MNHEY, CDR2 SVGEGT. The CDR3 is 14 residues long. Trimming removed 5 bases at V and 0 bases at J, with 8 bases between. The DNA of the CDR3 is TGTGCCAGCAGTCCGGGGCTCTCCTACAATGAGCAGTTCTTC. Amino acids: CASSPGLSYNEQFF.

The chain uses TRBV2 and TRBJ2-5; D is unresolved. The V gene lost 0 bases and the J gene lost 5 bases, with 7 bases spanning the gap. CDR3 length: 13 residues. Germline CDR1 and CDR2: SNHLY and FYNNEI. The DNA for the CDR3 is TGTGCCAGCAGTGAAGCGCGGATGGAGACCCAGTACTTC. This codes for CASSEARMETQYF.

The chain couples TRBV2 to TRBJ2-1; a possible D gene is TRBD1 (6 bases). This CDR3 has 13 amino acids. The V gene's germline CDR1 is SNHLY and CDR2 FYNNEI. V was clipped by 6 bases and J by 7 bases, with 13 bases between them. The CDR3 coding sequence is TGTGCCAGCAGAACCGGGACAAATAATGAGCAGTTCTTC. Protein product: CASRTGTNNEQFF.

V is TRBV5-6 and J is TRBJ1-2; no reliable D call. V shed 1 base and J shed 8 bases, with 9 bases lying between them. The germline gives CDR1 SGHDT, CDR2 YYEEEE. The CDR3 loop spans 12 amino acids. CDR3 nucleotide sequence: TGTGCCAGCAGCTTGTACAAGGGCGGCTACACCTTC. Translated: CASSLYKGGYTF.

This clone has ten or more counts. Other DNA sequences in the sample encode the same CDR3. The chain recombines TRBV25-1 with TRBJ2-1, with TRBD1 matching 8 bases. The V gene end was trimmed by 2 bases and the J gene end by 0 bases; junction bases not matched to a gene: 0. From germline, CDR1 is MGHDK and CDR2 SYGVNS. CDR3 length: 15 residues. CDR3 in amino acids: CASSETGGSYNEQFF. The CDR3 DNA reads TGTGCCAGCAGTGAAACAGGGGGCTCCTACAATGAGCAGTTCTTC.

There are a few counts of this clone. This rearrangement joins TRBV5-1 to TRBJ1-1; D is perhaps TRBD1 (5 bases). This CDR3 is 14 amino acids long. With 4 bases removed from V and 1 base from J, the gap between germline ends came to 11 bases. From germline, CDR1 is SGHRS and CDR2 YFSETQ. The CDR3 DNA sequence: TGCGCCAGCAGCAACGGACAAGAGAACACTGAAGCTTTCTTT. As protein: CASSNGQENTEAFF.

The chain combines TRBV27 with TRBJ2-1, with D hard to call. The CDR3 consists of 12 residues. The V and J ends lost 5 bases and 2 bases respectively, with 4 bases between them. CDR1 MNHEY and CDR2 SMNVEV come from the germline V gene (reference sequence). This CDR3 reads CASSHTYNEQFF. In DNA form, the CDR3 reads TGTGCCAGCAGTCATACCTACAATGAGCAGTTCTTC.

The sample holds one count of this clone. The V call is TRBV5-1, the J call TRBJ1-1; no definite D call. Germline lookup yields CDR1 SGHRS and CDR2 YFSETQ. This CDR3 comprises 13 residues. Trimming stripped 6 bases from V and 4 bases from J, with 13 bases between. As DNA, the CDR3 is TGCGCCAGCAATAGGGAGGTAGGCACTGAAGCTTTCTTT. Protein sequence: CASNREVGTEAFF. The full variable domain, in which reference TRBV5-1 and TRBJ1-1 provide the parts outside the CDR3, is KAGVTQTPRYLIKTRGQQVTLSCSPISGHRSVSWYQQTPGQGLQFLFEYFSETQRNKGNFPGRFSGRQFSNSRSEMNVSTLELGDSALYLCASNREVGTEAFFGQGTRLTVV.

The rearrangement joins TRBV28 to TRBJ1-1, with a tentative D call TRBD1 (5 bases). Trimming took 4 bases from V and 9 from J, leaving 12 bases between them. Looked up from germline, CDR1 is MDHEN and CDR2 is SYDVKM. The CDR3 runs to 12 residues. The CDR3 sequence is CASSSTGTKAFF. DNA of the CDR3: TGTGCCAGCAGTTCGACCGGGACTAAAGCTTTCTTT.

V gene TRBV3-1 (or the pseudogene TRBV3-2) combines with J gene TRBJ1-1, with TRBD1 as a possible D gene (6 bases). V lost 3 bases and J 3 bases, leaving 14 bases between the germline ends. Germline loops: CDR1 LGHDT, CDR2 YNNKEL (reference sequence). This CDR3 is built from 15 residues. CDR3 loop: CASSHAWGPHTEAFF. The CDR3 nucleotides are TGTGCCAGCAGCCACGCGTGGGGGCCCCACACTGAAGCTTTCTTT.

The chain employs TRBV7-6 and TRBJ2-5; the match to TRBD1 covers 7 bases. Losses at the gene ends were 5 bases for V and 2 bases for J; bases not matched to a gene: 11. This CDR3 spans 16 amino acids. In germline, CDR1 is SGHVS, CDR2 FNYEAQ. CDR3 amino acids: CASSPTAGGYQETQYF. The CDR3 region has the DNA TGTGCCAGCAGCCCGACCGCAGGGGGTTATCAAGAGACCCAGTACTTC.

The genes are TRBV2 and TRBJ1-2; D is perhaps TRBD1 (5 bases). V lost 6 bases and J lost 0, with 11 bases in between. The CDR3 is 14 residues long. Per the germline V gene, CDR1 is SNHLY and CDR2 is FYNNEI. DNA of the CDR3: TGTGCCAGCAGCAACAGGCGCTCTAACTATGGCTACACCTTC. Translation: CASSNRRSNYGYTF.

J is TRBJ1-5 and V is TRBV15, with 8 bases matching TRBD1. CDR1 is LNHNV, CDR2 YYDKDF, per germline (reference sequence). Germline trimming cut 1 base from V and 6 bases from J; bases unmatched to any gene: 5. The CDR3 contains 15 residues. The CDR3 protein is CATSRGRGHRQPQHF. The CDR3, as DNA: TGTGCCACCAGCAGAGGCAGGGGGCATCGTCAGCCCCAGCATTTT.

The chain carries TRBV12-2 and TRBJ2-7; the DNA was not used to check the table's D call, TRBD1. TRBV12-2 represents a pseudogene. This CDR3 region has 15 residues. Here the CDR3 reads CASRIRQGVSYEQYF. CDR3 in DNA: TGTGCAAGTCGCATAAGACAGGGGGTTTCCTACGAGCAGTACTTC.

The chain joins TRBV12-3 or TRBV12-4 to TRBJ1-5; D remains unclear. V was trimmed by 6 bases and J by 4 bases, leaving 10 bases between them. The CDR3 loop spans 13 amino acids. CDR3 sequence: CASSRNRNQPQHF. The CDR3 DNA sequence: TGTGCCAGCAGCCGGAACAGAAATCAGCCCCAGCATTTT.

In DNA, the CDR3 is TGTGCCAGCAGTTTAGGTACTGGGTTCACAGATACGCAGTATTTT. Amino acids: CASSLGTGFTDTQYF. V usage is TRBV28 and J usage is TRBJ2-3; the D is unclear. Trimming shortened V by 2 bases and J by 2 bases, and 11 bases separated the two germline ends. CDR3 length: 15 residues. In germline, CDR1 is MDHEN, CDR2 SYDVKM.

The CDR3 spells CASSFSSGGQPQHF. DNA for the CDR3: TGTGCCAGTAGTTTCTCATCAGGCGGTCAGCCCCAGCATTTT. V usage is TRBV19 and J usage is TRBJ1-5; D remains unclear. Germline V gene sequence: CDR1 LNHDA, CDR2 SQIVND (reference sequence). The V end was cut by 5 bases, the J end by 6 bases, with 14 bases between. The CDR3 totals 14 residues.

This chain uses TRBV5-1 with TRBJ1-5; the match to TRBD1 covers 7 bases. The length of the CDR3 is 14 residues. Germline V gives CDR1 SGHRS, CDR2 YFSETQ. With 4 bases clipped from V and 0 bases from J, the junction kept 1 base outside the gene matches. CDR3 nucleotide sequence: TGCGCCAGCAGCCCAGGGGGTAGCAATCAGCCCCAGCATTTT. The encoded protein is CASSPGGSNQPQHF.

V usage is TRBV2 and J usage is TRBJ1-6; 7 bases agree with TRBD1. This CDR3 has 14 amino acids. V was pared by 7 bases and J by 7 bases, with 7 bases of the junction left unmatched. CDR1 is SNHLY and CDR2 is FYNNEI in the germline V gene. In DNA form, the CDR3 reads TGTGCCAGCAAGGTTGAGGGGGCGAATTCACCCCTCCACTTT. It codes for CASKVEGANSPLHF.

This clone was seen only once. CDR3 coding DNA: TGTGCCAGCAGCTTAGGGGGGATCACTAATGAAAAACTGTTTTTT. Protein product: CASSLGGITNEKLFF. This chain uses TRBV7-9 with TRBJ1-4; D is possibly TRBD1 (5 bases). From germline, CDR1 is SEHNR and CDR2 FQNEAQ (reference sequence). The CDR3 has 15 residues. V lost 1 base to trimming and J lost 2 bases, with 8 bases between them.

The chain has TRBV15 and TRBJ1-1, with D possibly being TRBD1 (5 bases). Trimming took 0 bases from V and 10 from J, leaving 9 bases between them. There are 12 residues in the CDR3. Germline CDR1 and CDR2: LNHNV and YYDKDF (reference sequence). This CDR3 reads CATSRDRDRAFF. The DNA of the CDR3 is TGTGCCACCAGCAGAGATCGGGACCGAGCTTTCTTT.

This sequence joins TRBV19 and TRBJ1-2; D gene unclear. Germline V gives CDR1 LNHDA, CDR2 SQIVND (reference sequence). Trimming took off 7 bases at V and 0 bases at J, with 12 bases between the two ends. This CDR3 is built from 14 residues. The CDR3 spells CASTRGGTNYGYTF. Written as DNA, the CDR3 is TGTGCCAGTACACGAGGAGGGACTAACTATGGCTACACCTTC.

This chain joins TRBV5-1 and TRBJ2-5; the D gene is possibly TRBD2 (5 bases). The germline V gene has CDR1 SGHRS and CDR2 YFSETQ. This CDR3 has 13 amino acids. V was shortened by 4 bases and J by 4 bases, with 11 bases between the two germline ends. CDR3 nucleotides: TGCGCCAGCAGCGACACTAGGGTAGAGACCCAGTACTTC. Its translation: CASSDTRVETQYF. Looking up the rest from reference TRBV5-1 and TRBJ2-5 gives the full variable domain: KAGVTQTPRYLIKTRGQQVTLSCSPISGHRSVSWYQQTPGQGLQFLFEYFSETQRNKGNFPGRFSGRQFSNSRSEMNVSTLELGDSALYLCASSDTRVETQYFGPGTRLLVL.